This T cell receptor (beta chain) derives from a study of T cells after yellow fever vaccination (dated by TCRdb to about 2019). Background on the whole study: The SMART-Seq v4 Ultra Low Input RNA kit was used to prepare libraries from fractions with low cell numbers. To follow T-cell clones before and after both primary and booster YFV17D yellow fever vaccination, bulk TCR alpha and beta repertoires underwent longitudinal sequencing. The cohort comprised two healthy male donors, one aged 18 to 30 and one aged 30 to 40 years. Bulk PBMC replicates and cell subsets were isolated from blood drawn at multiple timepoints before and after both primary and secondary immunization.

The treatment or condition tag for this specimen amounts to: live attenuated yellow fever vaccine strain. Two biological replicates of bulk PBMCs were collected at each blood-draw timepoint. PBMCs were isolated from peripheral blood using a standard Ficoll-Paque protocol. RNA was extracted with TriZol from bulk PBMCs, CD4 and CD8 fractions, and dextramer-positive and dextramer-negative fractions. Overall results and qualifications from the work: The secondary T-cell response was found to be weaker but faster than the primary response, with a peak reached on day 5 rather than on day 15. Because the study included only a couple of donors, the extent to which the findings can be generalized is limited. Computational filtering was needed because FACS-sorted repertoires could contain abundant contaminating clonotypes from the bulk population. After the booster, most clones that had expanded after primary vaccination were detected again (nearly 97% of CD4 and about 88% of CD8), suggesting broad maintenance of memory. A small fraction of clonotypes showed up in both the CD4 and CD8 compartments, probably as a result of convergent recombination.

Cut back by 2 bases and 1 base, the V and J ends lie 17 bases apart. The CDR3 numbers 17 residues from cysteine through phenylalanine. Only the CDR3 portion is preserved as DNA: 51 bases, with reading frame beginning at the first base. CDR1 is given as SGHNT and CDR2 as YYREEE, both from the germline V gene (reference sequence). These reads were obtained on an Illumina NovaSeq 6000. TCR cDNA was synthesized by 5'RACE template switching, through which a universal primer site and unique molecular identifiers were introduced. Priming of cDNA synthesis was performed from both the TCR alpha and TCR beta constant segments. Two PCR steps were used to amplify libraries, with sample barcodes and sequencing adapters being added in the second step. Sequencing of libraries was performed on Illumina HiSeq 2500 (2x100 bp) or NovaSeq (2x150 bp). From the authors' description of their analysis: Demultiplexing of reads and collapsing into UMI consensus sequences were performed with MIGEC, and V(D)J alignment was carried out with MiXCR. Vaccine-responding clonotypes were defined with edgeR using replicate PBMC samples, requiring FDR below 0.01 and a log2 fold change above 5 up to day 15. Bulk clonotypes were assigned CD4 or CD8 identity according to which sequenced CD4 or CD8 repertoire held them at higher abundance. Using fastp trimming at Q25 and MiXCR clonotype assembly, TCRdb reanalyzed the public sequencing data and kept in-frame beta chains. Identical CDR3 proteins give one entry, which carries the most common genes and DNA. Clone size and V and J calls follow TCRdb, not the original study. This sample comprises 230,000 or so distinct CDR3 sequences, 3.6% of them detected only once. Clones ranked in the top ten supply approximately 18% of the sample.

Comment on this clonotype: Its antigen is still unknown. One base away there is no much larger clone; base qualities are not given.

The sequence joins TRBV5-4 to TRBJ2-3, with no D gene named confidently. Material: PBMCs, obtained 15 days after the yellow fever booster vaccination. This TCR derives from a man aged 18 to 30 who received the YFV17D yellow fever vaccine. The bases are TGTGCCAGCAGCTTAAGGGTCGCCGCATCTGGCACAGATACGCAGTATTTT. The translation is CASSLRVAASGTDTQYF.